These 8 T cell receptor beta chains share one sample of origin, sequenced in a study of T cells generated in artificial thymic organoids. No cognate antigen is known for these TCRs. Human HSPCs were combined with MS5 stroma expressing human DLL1. Residual T cells were removed by FACS sorting CD34+CD3- progenitor cells before seeding the organoids. Semi-nested PCR with reverse primers in the TRAC or TRBC constant regions amplified each chain separately. TCRdb itself ran the 5' RACE reads through MiXCR, one entry per CDR3 protein. The sample lists some 7,200 distinct CDR3 sequences; 20% to 30% were seen once. The sequenced sample was naive CD8+ T cells grown in artificial thymic organoids from cord blood stem and progenitor cells. The subset was: CD3+TCRalphabeta+CD8SP T cells; for blood, CD45RO-CCR7+ naive CD8+ T cells. These receptors originate from a human donor who gave cord blood stem cells for thymic organoid culture, a cardiac surgery patient who gave postnatal thymus, or a blood donor (not recorded which).

The chain is built from TRBV11-3 and TRBJ1-4; D unclear. Per germline, CDR1 SGHNT and CDR2 YENEEA. The CDR3 consists of 17 residues. Trimming took off 0 bases at V and 0 bases at J, with 11 bases between the two ends. The CDR3 reads CASSLESRYPTNEKLFF. The CDR3 DNA reads as TGTGCCAGCAGCTTAGAATCACGGTACCCAACTAATGAAAAACTGTTTTTT.

This clonotype was observed a handful of times. This chain joins TRBV10-3 and TRBJ2-5, with 7 bases identical to TRBD1. Per germline, CDR1 ENHRY and CDR2 SYGVKD. The CDR3 length is 13 residues. V shed 3 bases, J shed 4 bases, and the junction held 2 bases outside the gene matches. Here the CDR3 reads CAISDPGGETQYF. The CDR3 DNA follows: TGTGCCATCAGTGATCCAGGGGGAGAGACCCAGTACTTC.

There are a few counts of this clonotype. The chain employs TRBV12-3 or TRBV12-4 and TRBJ1-4; D is perhaps TRBD1 (5 bases). Trimming took 0 bases from V and 4 from J, leaving 12 bases between them. This CDR3 spans 16 amino acids. The CDR3 region has the DNA TGTGCCAGCAGTTTAGCGCCGGGACTGTTTAATGAAAAACTGTTTTTT. This translates into CASSLAPGLFNEKLFF.

This clonotype is termed medium-sized. The chain employs TRBV20-1 and TRBJ1-5; 9 bases line up with TRBD1. CDR3 size: 13 residues. The V segment lost 5 bases and the J segment 4 bases; nucleotides outside the gene matches: 3. From germline, CDR1 is DFQATT and CDR2 SNEGSKA (reference sequence). Written as DNA, the CDR3 is TGCAGTGCTCGGACAGGGGAAAATCAGCCCCAGCATTTT. This sequence encodes CSARTGENQPQHF.

The J gene is TRBJ2-2, the V gene TRBV4-1; TRBD2 is a possible D gene (6 bases). With 1 base removed from V and 0 bases from J, the gap between germline ends came to 9 bases. This CDR3 has 16 residues. Germline CDR1 and CDR2: MGHRA and YSYEKL. CDR3 region: CASSQGDCTNTGELFF. The CDR3 coding sequence is TGCGCCAGCAGCCAAGGGGACTGTACGAACACCGGGGAGCTGTTTTTT.

About this clonotype: A read error may be the cause here, since a much bigger clone is one base away. V gene TRBV7-3 combines with J gene TRBJ2-7, with D perhaps matching TRBD1 or TRBD2 (5 bases each). Trimming shortened V by 0 bases and J by 7 bases, and 13 bases separated the two germline ends. The CDR3 loop spans 14 amino acids. CDR1 and CDR2 from the germline V gene are SGHTA and FQGTGA. CDR3 protein: CASSLTGTRDEQYF. In nucleotides, the CDR3 is TGTGCCAGCAGCTTAACCGGGACCCGGGATGAGCAGTACTTC.

There are a few counts of this clonotype. This sequence joins TRBV4-1 and TRBJ2-7; 9 bases agree with TRBD1. Trimming took 4 bases from V and 3 from J; bases not matched to a gene: 4. This CDR3 spans 14 amino acids. Germline CDR1 reads MGHRA; CDR2 reads YSYEKL. The CDR3 nucleotides read TGCGCCAGCAGCCTCCGGGACAGGGTCTACGAGCAGTACTTC. This gives the protein CASSLRDRVYEQYF.

The chain joins TRBV11-1 to TRBJ1-1, with a weak D call TRBD1 (6 bases). The V end was cut by 8 bases, the J end by 4 bases, with 17 bases between. This CDR3 spans 14 amino acids. The germline V gene encodes CDR1 SGHAT and CDR2 FQDESV (reference sequence). In DNA form, the CDR3 reads TGTGCCAGCGACTACAGGGTCAAGGGCACTGAAGCTTTCTTT. Translation: CASDYRVKGTEAFF.